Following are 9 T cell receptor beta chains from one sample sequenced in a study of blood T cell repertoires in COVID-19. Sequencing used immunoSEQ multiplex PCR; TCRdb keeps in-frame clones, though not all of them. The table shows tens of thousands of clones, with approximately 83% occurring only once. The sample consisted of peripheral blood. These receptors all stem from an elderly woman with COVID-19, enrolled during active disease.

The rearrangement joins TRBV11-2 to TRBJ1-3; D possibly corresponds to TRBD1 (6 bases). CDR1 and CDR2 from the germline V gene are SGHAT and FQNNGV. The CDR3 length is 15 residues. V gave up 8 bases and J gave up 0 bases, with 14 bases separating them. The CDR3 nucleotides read TGTGCCAGCTGGGGGCTTGGATCCTCTGGAAACACCATATATTTT. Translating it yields CASWGLGSSGNTIYF.

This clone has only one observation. This chain's CDR3 is CASSRTGFSGANVLTF. In nucleotides, the CDR3 is TGTGCCAGCAGTCGGACAGGCTTCTCTGGGGCCAACGTCCTGACTTTC. This chain links TRBV14 with TRBJ2-6; TRBD1 agrees at 7 bases. Germline V gene sequence: CDR1 SGHDN, CDR2 FVKESK. The CDR3 runs 16 residues. Trimming took 6 bases from V and 0 from J; bases not matched to a gene: 5.

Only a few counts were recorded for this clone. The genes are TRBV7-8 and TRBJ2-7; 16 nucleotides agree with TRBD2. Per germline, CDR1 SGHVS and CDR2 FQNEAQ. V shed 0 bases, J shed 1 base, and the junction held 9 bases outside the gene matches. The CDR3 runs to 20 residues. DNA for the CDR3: TGTGCCAGCAGCTTAGCGGGGGCTCCGGGACTAGCGGGGGGGTCCTACGAGCAGTACTTC. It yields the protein CASSLAGAPGLAGGSYEQYF.

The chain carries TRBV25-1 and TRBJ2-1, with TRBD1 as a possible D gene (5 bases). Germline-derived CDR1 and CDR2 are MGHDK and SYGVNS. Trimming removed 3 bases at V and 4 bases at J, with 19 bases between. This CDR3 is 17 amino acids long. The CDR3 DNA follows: TGTGCCAGCAGTGAGGCCTCTCGGAACAGGCCTTACAATGAGCAGTTCTTC. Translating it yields CASSEASRNRPYNEQFF.

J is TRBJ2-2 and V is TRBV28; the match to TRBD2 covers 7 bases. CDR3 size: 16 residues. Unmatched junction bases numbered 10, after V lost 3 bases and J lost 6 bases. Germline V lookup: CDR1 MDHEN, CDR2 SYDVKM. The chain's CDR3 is CASSFRAGVGSGELFF. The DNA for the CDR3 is TGTGCCAGCAGTTTTCGGGCGGGAGTAGGGTCCGGGGAGCTGTTTTTT.

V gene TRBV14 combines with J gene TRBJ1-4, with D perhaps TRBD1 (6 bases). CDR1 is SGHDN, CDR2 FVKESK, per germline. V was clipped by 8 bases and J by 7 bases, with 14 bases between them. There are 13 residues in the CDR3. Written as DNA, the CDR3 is TGTGCCAGCGGCCGGGACACGAGTGAAAAACTGTTTTTT. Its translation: CASGRDTSEKLFF.

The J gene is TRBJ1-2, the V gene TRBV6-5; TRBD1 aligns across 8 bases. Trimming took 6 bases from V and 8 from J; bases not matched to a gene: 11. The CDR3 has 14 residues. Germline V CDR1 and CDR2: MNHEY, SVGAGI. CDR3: CASRKTGVLSGYTF. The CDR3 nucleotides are TGTGCCAGCAGGAAGACAGGGGTCCTATCCGGCTACACCTTC.

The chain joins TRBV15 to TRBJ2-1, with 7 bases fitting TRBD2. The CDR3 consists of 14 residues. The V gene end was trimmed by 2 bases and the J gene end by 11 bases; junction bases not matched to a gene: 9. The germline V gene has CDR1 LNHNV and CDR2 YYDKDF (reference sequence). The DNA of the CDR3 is TGTGCCACCAGCAGAAATGATAAACTAGCGAAGCAGTTCTTC. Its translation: CATSRNDKLAKQFF.

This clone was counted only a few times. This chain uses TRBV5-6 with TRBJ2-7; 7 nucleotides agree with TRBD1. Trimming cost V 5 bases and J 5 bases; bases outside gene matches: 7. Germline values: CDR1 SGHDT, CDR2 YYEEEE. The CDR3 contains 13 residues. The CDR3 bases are TGTGCCAGCAGAGAAGGGGGCAGGAACGAGCAGTACTTC. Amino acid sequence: CASREGGRNEQYF.